The TCR beta chain described here comes from a study of CD8 T cells in Susac syndrome. Study information: Active disease was present in roughly 6 of the sequenced Susac syndrome patients, and remission in 8 or 9. Patients with Susac syndrome were, at the time of blood collection, therapy-naive, maintained on corticosteroids, or maintained on intravenous immunoglobulin alone. Findings and caveats of the study: As the study acknowledged, the number of individuals who were part of its TCR sequencing and HLA analysis was relatively small.

The authors reverse transcribed roughly 0.5 to 1 ug RNA with random hexamers. Each CDR3 protein is one row after TCRdb ran MiXCR on the immunoSEQ multiplex PCR reads. The sample shows about 190,000 distinct CDR3 sequences, roughly 95% of them seen only once. A note on this clonotype: Its antigen is unknown.

Diagnostic criteria defined recently for definite or probable disease were met by the Susac syndrome patients. The CDR3 is 15 amino acids. CDR1 is SGDLS, CDR2 YYNGEE, per germline. V dropped 0 bases and J dropped 5 bases, with 12 bases sitting between them. The gene calls are TRBV9 and TRBJ2-1, with D possibly TRBD1 on 6 matching bases. Sequenced: CD4+ T cells from PBMCs. The TCR was taken from a human donor with Susac syndrome. CDR3 nucleotide sequence: TGTGCCAGCAGCGTAGGGGTCAGGGGTAACAATGAGCAGTTCTTC. Its protein is CASSVGVRGNNEQFF.